This paragraph covers one T cell receptor beta chain sequence. Its antigen is undetermined. This record belongs to a study of breast tumors, draining lymph nodes, adjacent tissues. Findings and limits, study-wide: Most tumor T cells seemingly derive from lymph node, then expand in tumor. Tumor TCR diversity was below lymph nodes but above nontumor tissue. Tumor T cell lymph node origin was a supported hypothesis, not proven.

TCRdb fed the multiplex PCR reads into MiXCR, producing one record per CDR3 protein. This table has about 22,000 distinct CDR3 sequences, 55% to 80% appearing once. The sample consisted of tumor-adjacent breast tissue. This TCR derives from a female donor with breast cancer. Some clones in this sample may be carry-over from other donors' samples.

CDR3 loop: CASSLGTDYEQYF. In DNA form, the CDR3 reads TGTGCCAGCAGCTTAGGGACAGATTACGAGCAGTACTTC. J is TRBJ2-7 and V is TRBV5-5, with 7 nucleotides matching TRBD1. The V gene's germline CDR1 is SGHKS and CDR2 YYEKEE (reference sequence). The ends lost 2 bases at V and 4 bases at J; junction bases unmatched: 3. The CDR3 runs 13 residues.